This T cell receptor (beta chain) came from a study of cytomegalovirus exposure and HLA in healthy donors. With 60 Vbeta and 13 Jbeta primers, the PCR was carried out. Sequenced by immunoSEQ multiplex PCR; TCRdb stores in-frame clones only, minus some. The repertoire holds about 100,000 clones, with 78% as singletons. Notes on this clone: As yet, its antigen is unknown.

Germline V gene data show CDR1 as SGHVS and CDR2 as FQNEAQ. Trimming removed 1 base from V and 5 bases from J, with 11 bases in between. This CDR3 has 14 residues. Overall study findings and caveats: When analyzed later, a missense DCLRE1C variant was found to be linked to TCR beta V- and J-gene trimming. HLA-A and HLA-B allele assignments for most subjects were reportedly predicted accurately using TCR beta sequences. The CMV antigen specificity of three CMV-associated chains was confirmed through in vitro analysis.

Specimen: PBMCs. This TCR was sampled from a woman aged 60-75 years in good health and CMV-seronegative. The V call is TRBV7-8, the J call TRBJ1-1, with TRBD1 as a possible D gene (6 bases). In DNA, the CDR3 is TGTGCCAGCAGCTTAGTCATGGGACATACTGAAGCTTTCTTT. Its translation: CASSLVMGHTEAFF.